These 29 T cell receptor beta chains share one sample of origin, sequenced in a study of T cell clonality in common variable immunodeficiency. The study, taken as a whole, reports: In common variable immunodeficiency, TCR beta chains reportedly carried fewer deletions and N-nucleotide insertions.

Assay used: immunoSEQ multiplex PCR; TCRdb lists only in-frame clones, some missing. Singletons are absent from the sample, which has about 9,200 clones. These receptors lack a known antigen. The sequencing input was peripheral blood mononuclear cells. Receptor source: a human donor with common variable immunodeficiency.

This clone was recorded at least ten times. The CDR3 protein is CASSPGHVGEQFF. The part of the CDR3 DNA that was read is TGTGCCAGCAGCCCAGGACATGTTGGTGAG. The chain uses TRBV3-1 (or the pseudogene TRBV3-2) and TRBJ2-1; the D gene is possibly TRBD1 (5 bases). The read comes to an end 3 residues before the CDR3 does, leaving the germline J gene to fill in the end. The CDR3 is 13 amino acids. CDR1 is LGHDT, CDR2 YNNKEL, per germline (reference sequence). With 4 bases removed from V and 9 bases from J, the gap between germline ends came to 13 bases.

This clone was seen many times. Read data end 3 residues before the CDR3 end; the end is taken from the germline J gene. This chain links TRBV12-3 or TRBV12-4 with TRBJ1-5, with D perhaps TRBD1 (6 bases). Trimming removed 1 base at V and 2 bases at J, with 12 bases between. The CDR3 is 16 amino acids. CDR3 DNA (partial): TGTGCCAGCAGTTTAGAGGGGGAGTTTGGCAATCAGCCC. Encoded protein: CASSLEGEFGNQP. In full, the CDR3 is CASSLEGEFGNQPQHF.

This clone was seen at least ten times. CDR3 residues: CSARDAGAEAFF. Incomplete CDR3 DNA: TGCAGTGCTAGAGATGCCGGGGCTGAA. The chain links TRBV20-1 to TRBJ1-1; D is unclear. From the germline J gene comes the end of the CDR3, since the read stops 3 residues before it. The germline CDR1 and CDR2 sequences are DFQATT and SNEGSKA (reference sequence). Between the trimmed V and J ends, which lost 0 bases and 6 bases, there was a span of 8 bases. This CDR3 has 12 amino acids.

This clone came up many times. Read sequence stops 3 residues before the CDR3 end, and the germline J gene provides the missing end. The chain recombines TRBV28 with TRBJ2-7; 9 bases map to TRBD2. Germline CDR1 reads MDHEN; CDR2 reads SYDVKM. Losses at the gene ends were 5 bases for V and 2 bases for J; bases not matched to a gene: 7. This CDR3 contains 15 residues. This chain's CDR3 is CASSILAGRTYEQYF. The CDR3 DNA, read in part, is TGTGCCAGCAGTATACTAGCGGGTAGAACCTACGAG.

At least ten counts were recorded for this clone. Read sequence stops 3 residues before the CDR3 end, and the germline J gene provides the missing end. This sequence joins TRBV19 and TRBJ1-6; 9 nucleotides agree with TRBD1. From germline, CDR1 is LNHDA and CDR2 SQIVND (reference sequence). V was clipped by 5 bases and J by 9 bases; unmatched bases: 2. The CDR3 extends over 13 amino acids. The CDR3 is CASSDRGISPLHF. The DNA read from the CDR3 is TGTGCCAGTAGTGACAGGGGGATTTCACCC.

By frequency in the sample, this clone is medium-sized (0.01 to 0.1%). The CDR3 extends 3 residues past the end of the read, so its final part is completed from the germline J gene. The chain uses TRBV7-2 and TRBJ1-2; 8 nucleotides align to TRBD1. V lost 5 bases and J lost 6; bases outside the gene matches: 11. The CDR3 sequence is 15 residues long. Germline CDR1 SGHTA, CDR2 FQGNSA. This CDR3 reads CASSGQGWLSDGYTF. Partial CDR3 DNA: TGTGCCAGCAGCGGACAGGGTTGGCTGTCGGATGGC. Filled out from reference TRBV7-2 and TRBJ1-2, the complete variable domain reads GAGVSQSPSNKVTEKGKDVELRCDPISGHTALYWYRQSLGQGLEFLIYFQGNSAPDKSGLPSDRFSAERTGGSVSTLTIQRTQQEDSAVYLCASSGQGWLSDGYTFGSGTRLTVV.

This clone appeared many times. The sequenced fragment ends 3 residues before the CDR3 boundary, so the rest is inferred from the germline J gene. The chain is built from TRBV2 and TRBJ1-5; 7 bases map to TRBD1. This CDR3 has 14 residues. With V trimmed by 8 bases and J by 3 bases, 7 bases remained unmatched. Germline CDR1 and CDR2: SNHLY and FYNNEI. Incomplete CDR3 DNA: TGTGCCAGCGAGGGGACAGCCTACAATCAGCCC. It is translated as CASEGTAYNQP. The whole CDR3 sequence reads CASEGTAYNQPQHF.

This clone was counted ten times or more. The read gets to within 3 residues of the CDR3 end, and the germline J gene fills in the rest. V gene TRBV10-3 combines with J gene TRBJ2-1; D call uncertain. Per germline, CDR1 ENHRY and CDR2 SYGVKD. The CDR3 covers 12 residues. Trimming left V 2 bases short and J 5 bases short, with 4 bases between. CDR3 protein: CAISEPNNEQFF. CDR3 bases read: TGTGCCATCAGTGAGCCAAACAATGAG.

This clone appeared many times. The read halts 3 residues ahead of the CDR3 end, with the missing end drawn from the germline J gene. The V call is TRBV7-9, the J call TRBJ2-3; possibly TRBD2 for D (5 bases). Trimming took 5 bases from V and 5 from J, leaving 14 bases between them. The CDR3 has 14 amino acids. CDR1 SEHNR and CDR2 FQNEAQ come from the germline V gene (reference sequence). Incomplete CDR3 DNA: TGTGCCAGCAGCAGACCCACTAGTTTAGATACG. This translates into CASSRPTSLDT. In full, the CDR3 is CASSRPTSLDTQYF.

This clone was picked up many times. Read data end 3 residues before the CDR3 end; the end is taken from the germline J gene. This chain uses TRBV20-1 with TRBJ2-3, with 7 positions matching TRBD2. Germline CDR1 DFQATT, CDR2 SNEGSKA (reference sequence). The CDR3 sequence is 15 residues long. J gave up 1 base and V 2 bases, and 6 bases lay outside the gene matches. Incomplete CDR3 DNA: TGCAGTGCTAGACGGCGGGAGTACGGCACAGATACG. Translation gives CSARRREYGTDT. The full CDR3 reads CSARRREYGTDTQYF.

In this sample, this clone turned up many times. The covered CDR3 bases are TGTGCTAGTGGTACGGACAGGGATAACCAAGAGACC. It encodes CASGTDRDNQET. The entire CDR3 protein is CASGTDRDNQETQYF. V is TRBV12-5 and J is TRBJ2-5; TRBD1 matches 8 bases. The read terminates 3 residues before the CDR3 end, so the remaining end is supplied by the germline J gene. The CDR3 has 15 residues. The V and J ends lost 5 bases and 0 bases, in that order; junction bases with no gene match: 5. Germline CDR1 reads LGHNT; CDR2 reads FRNRAP.

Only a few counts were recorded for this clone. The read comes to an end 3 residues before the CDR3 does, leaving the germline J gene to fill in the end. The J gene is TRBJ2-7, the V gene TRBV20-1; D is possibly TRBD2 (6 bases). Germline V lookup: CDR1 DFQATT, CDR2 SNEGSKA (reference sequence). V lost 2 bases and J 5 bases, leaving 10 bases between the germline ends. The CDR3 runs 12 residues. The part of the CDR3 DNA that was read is TGCAGTGCTAGAAATGTAGCGGACGAG. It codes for CSARNVADE. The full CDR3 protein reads CSARNVADEQYF.

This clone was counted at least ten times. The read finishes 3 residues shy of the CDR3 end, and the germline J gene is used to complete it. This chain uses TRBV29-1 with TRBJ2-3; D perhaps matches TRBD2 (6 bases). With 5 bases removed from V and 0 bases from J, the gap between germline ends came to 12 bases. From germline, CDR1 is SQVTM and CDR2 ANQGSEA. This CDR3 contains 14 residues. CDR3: CSVPPAGSTDTQYF. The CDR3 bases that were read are TGCAGCGTTCCTCCGGCGGGAAGCACAGATACG.

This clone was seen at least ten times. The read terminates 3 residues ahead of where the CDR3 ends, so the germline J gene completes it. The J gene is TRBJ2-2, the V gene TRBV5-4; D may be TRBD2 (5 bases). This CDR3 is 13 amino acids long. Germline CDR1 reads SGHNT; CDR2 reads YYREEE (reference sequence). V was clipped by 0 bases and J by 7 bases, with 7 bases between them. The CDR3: CASSLVEGGELFF. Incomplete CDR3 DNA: TGTGCCAGCAGCTTGGTCGAGGGCGGGGAG.

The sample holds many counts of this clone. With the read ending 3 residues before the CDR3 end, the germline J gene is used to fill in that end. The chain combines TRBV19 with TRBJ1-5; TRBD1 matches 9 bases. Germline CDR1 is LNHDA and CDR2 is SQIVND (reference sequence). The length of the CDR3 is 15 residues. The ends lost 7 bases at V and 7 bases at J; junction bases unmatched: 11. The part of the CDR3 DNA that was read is TGTGCCAGTATGCCCGGGGACAGGGATGGGCAGCCC. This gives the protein CASMPGDRDGQP. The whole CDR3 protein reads CASMPGDRDGQPQHF.

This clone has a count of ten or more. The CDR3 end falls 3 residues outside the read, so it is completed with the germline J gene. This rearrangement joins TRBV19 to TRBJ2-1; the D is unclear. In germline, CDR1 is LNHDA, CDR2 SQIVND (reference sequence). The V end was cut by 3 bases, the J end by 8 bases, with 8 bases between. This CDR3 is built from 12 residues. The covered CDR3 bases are TGTGCCAGTAGTATGGCCAATCATGAG. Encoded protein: CASSMANHE. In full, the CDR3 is CASSMANHEQFF. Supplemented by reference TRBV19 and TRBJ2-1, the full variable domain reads DGGITQSPKYLFRKEGQNVTLSCEQNLNHDAMYWYRQDPGQGLRLIYYSQIVNDFQKGDIAEGYSVSREKKESFPLTVTSAQKNPTAFYLCASSMANHEQFFGPGTRLTVL.

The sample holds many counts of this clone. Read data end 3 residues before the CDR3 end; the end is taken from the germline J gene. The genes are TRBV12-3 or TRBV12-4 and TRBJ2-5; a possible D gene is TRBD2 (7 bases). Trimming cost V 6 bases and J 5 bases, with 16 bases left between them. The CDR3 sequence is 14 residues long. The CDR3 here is CASSPRGGVETQYF. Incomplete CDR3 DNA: TGTGCCAGCAGCCCTCGCGGGGGCGTCGAGACC.

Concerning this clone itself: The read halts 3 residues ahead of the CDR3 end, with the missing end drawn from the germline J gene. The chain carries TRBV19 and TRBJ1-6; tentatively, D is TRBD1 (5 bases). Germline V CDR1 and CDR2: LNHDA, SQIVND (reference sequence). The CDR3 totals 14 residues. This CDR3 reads CASSIVRGSQPLHF. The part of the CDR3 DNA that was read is TGTGCCAGTAGTATAGTCCGGGGGTCCCAGCCC.

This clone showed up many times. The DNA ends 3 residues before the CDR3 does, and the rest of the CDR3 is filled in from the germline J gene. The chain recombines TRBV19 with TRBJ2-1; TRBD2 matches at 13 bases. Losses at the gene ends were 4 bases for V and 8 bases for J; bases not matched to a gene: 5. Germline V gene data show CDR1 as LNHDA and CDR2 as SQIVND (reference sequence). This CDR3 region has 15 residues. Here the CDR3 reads CASSTRTSGSYEQFF. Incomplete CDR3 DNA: TGTGCCAGTAGTACCCGGACTAGCGGGAGCTATGAG.

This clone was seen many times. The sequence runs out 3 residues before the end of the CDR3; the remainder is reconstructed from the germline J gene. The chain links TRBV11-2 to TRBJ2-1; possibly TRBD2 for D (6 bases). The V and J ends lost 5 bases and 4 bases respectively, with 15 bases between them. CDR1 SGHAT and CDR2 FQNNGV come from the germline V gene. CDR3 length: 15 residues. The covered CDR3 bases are TGTGCCAGCAGCCAGGGAGCGGGCCTGTACAATGAG. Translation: CASSQGAGLYNE. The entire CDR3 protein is CASSQGAGLYNEQFF.

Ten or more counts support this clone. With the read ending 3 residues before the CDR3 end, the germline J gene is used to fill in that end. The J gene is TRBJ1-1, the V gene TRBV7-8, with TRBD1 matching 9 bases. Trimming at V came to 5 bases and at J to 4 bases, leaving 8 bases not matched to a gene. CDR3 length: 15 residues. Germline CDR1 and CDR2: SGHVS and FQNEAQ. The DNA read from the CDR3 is TGTGCCAGCAGCCCTTGGACAGGGGTAAGCACTGAA. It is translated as CASSPWTGVSTE. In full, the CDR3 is CASSPWTGVSTEAFF.

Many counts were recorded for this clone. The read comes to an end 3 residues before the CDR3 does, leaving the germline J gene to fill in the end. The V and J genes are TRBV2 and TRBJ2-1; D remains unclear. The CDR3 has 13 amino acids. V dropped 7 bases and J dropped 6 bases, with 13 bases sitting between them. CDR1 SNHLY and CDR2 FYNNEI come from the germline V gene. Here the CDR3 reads CASITNAGNEQFF. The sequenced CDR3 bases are TGTGCCAGCATAACGAACGCAGGCAATGAG. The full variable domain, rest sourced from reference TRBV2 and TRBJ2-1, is EPEVTQTPSHQVTQMGQEVILRCVPISNHLYFYWYRQILGQKVEFLVSFYNNEISEKSEIFDDQFSVERPDGSNFTLKIRSTKLEDSAMYFCASITNAGNEQFFGPGTRLTVL.

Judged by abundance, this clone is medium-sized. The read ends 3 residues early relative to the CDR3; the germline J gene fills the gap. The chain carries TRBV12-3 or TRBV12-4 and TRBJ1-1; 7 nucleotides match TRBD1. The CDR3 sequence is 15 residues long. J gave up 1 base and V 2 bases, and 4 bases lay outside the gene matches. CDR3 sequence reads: CASSLYGTANTEAFF. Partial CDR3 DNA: TGTGCCAGCAGTTTATATGGGACAGCGAACACTGAA.

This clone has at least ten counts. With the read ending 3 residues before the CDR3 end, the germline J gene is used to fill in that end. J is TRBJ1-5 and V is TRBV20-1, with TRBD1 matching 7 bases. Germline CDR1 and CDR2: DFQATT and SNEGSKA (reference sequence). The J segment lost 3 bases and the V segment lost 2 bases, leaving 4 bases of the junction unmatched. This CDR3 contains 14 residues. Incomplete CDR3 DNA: TGCAGTGCTAGAAGGGGGACAGTCAATCAGCCC. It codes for CSARRGTVNQP. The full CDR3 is CSARRGTVNQPQHF.

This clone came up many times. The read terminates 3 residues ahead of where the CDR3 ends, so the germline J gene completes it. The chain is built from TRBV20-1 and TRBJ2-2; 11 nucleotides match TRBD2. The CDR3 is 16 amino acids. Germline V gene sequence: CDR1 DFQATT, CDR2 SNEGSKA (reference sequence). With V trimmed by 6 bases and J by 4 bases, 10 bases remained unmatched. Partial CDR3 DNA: TGCAGTGCCACCGCGACTAGCGGGACTCTCACCGGGGAG. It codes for CSATATSGTLTGE. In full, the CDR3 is CSATATSGTLTGELFF.

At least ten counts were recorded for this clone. CDR3 sequence reads: CASSVDSSNYGYTF. The CDR3 bases that were read are TGCGCCAGCAGCGTGGACAGTTCTAACTATGGC. The V gene is TRBV5-1, the J gene TRBJ1-2; perhaps TRBD1 as D (6 bases). The read gets to within 3 residues of the CDR3 end, and the germline J gene fills in the rest. V lost 4 bases, J lost 0 bases, and 10 bases lay in between. Germline V gene lookup returns CDR1 SGHRS and CDR2 YFSETQ. This CDR3 is built from 14 residues.

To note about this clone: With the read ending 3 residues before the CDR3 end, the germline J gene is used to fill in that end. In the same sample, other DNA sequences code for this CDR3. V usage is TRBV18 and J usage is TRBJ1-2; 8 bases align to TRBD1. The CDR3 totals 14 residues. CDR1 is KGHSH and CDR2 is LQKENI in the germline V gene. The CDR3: CASASQGAGQGYTF. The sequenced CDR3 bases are TGTGCCAGCGCTTCGCAGGGGGCAGGGCAGGGC.

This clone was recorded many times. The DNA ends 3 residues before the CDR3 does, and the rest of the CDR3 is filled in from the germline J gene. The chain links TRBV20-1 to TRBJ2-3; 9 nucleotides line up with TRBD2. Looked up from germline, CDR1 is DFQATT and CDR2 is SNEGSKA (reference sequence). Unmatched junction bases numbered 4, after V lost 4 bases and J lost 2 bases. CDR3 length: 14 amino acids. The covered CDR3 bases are TGCAGTGCTACCCTAGCGGGAAACACAGATACG. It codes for CSATLAGNTDT. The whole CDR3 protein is CSATLAGNTDTQYF.

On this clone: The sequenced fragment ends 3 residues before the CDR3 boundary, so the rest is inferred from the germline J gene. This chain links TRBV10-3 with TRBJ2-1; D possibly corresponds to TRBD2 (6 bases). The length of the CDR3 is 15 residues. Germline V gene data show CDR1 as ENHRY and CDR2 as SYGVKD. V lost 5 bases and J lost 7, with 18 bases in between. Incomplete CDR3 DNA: TGTGCCATCAGTAAGACCGGGACTCCCAGTAATGAG. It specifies CAISKTGTPSNE. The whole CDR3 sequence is CAISKTGTPSNEQFF.